This is a list of T cell receptor beta chains from one sample in a study of regulatory T cells in long-lasting Graves disease. TCRdb recomputed calls from the multiplex PCR reads with MiXCR, one row per CDR3 protein. The profile shows 550,000 to 700,000 distinct CDR3 sequences, more than 15% of them singletons. The sample also formed part of further work on T cells in Graves' hyperthyroidism and ophthalmopathy.

This specimen consisted of peripheral blood mononuclear cells (PBMCs), obtained at new diagnosis, from a patient treated with antithyroid drugs. The origin of the receptors is a man aged 18 to 29 with Graves disease. Both conserved end residues are part of each CDR3. A D gene is named only where the DNA matches it firmly. Expanded clones get a size class; other rows say once, few or many, or leave the size out.

abundance	d_gene	v_gene	j_gene	CDR3aa	CDR3nt
NA	NA	TRBV12-3/TRBV12-4	TRBJ1-4	CASSLAGRSGIHEKLFF	TGTGCCAGCAGTTTAGCCGGGAGGTCGGGGATTCATGAAAAACTGTTTTTT
NA	TRBD2	TRBV6-2/TRBV6-3	TRBJ2-5	CASRPVTSGKSETQYF	TGTGCCAGCAGGCCGGTAACTAGCGGGAAATCGGAGACCCAGTACTTC
many	NA	TRBV2	TRBJ2-5	CASSDRREADLPETQYF	TGTGCCAGCAGTGATAGAAGGGAAGCGGACCTCCCAGAGACCCAGTACTTC
many	TRBD2	TRBV28	TRBJ2-1	CASSPILPGGRDNEQFF	TGTGCCAGCAGCCCAATTCTACCGGGGGGGAGGGACAATGAGCAGTTCTTC
NA	TRBD2	TRBV9	TRBJ2-3	CASSGSGSATDTQYF	TGTGCCAGCAGCGGTAGCGGGAGTGCAACAGATACGCAGTATTTT
many	TRBD1	TRBV28	TRBJ2-7	CASSPPDRVYEQYF	TGTGCCAGCAGTCCCCCGGACAGGGTCTACGAGCAGTACTTC
many	NA	TRBV18	TRBJ2-3	CASSPQEGGTDTQYF	TGTGCCAGCTCACCCCAGGAGGGGGGCACAGATACGCAGTATTTT
many	TRBD2	TRBV13	TRBJ2-7	CASRDTSGRGYEQYF	TGTGCCAGCAGAGATACTAGCGGGAGGGGATACGAGCAGTACTTC
NA	NA	TRBV14	TRBJ2-2	CASSDRTGELFF	TGTGCCAGCAGTGATAGGACCGGGGAGCTGTTTTTT
many	NA	TRBV20-1	TRBJ2-1	CSASAGTSYNEQFF	TGCAGTGCTAGCGCCGGGACATCCTACAATGAGCAGTTCTTC